The clone carrying this TCR beta chain was detected many times. A much larger clone differs by one base, so this may be a read error. RNA transcripts were the template, and TCR beta CDR3 regions were amplified from them. HTBI primers were used in a first-round RT-PCR, which preceded a second-round multiplex PCR. TCRdb reprocessed the multiplex PCR reads via MiXCR and lists one record per CDR3 protein. The sample comprises hundreds of thousands of distinct CDR3 sequences, 22% of which are singletons, and approximately 7% rests with the top ten. The data belong to a study of Graves' ophthalmopathy and Graves' hyperthyroidism. CDR3 length equals 12 residues. In germline, CDR1 is MNHEY, CDR2 SVGAGI. The germline V and J ends were trimmed by 6 bases and 1 base, with 6 bases remaining between them.

The sequencing input was peripheral blood. V gene TRBV6-5 combines with J gene TRBJ1-1; no clear D gene. The receptor was derived from a woman between 18 and 29 years old with stable Graves' hyperthyroidism. Some clones in this sample may be carry-over from other donors' samples. CDR3 residues: CASRRGNTEAFF. CDR3 coding DNA: TGTGCCAGCAGACGGGGGAACACTGAAGCTTTCTTT.